The source of this TCR beta chain is a study of CD8 T cells in ankylosing spondylitis. Study results and caveats: Significant enrichment of disease-linked clones was reported in matched ankylosing spondylitis synovial fluid. Seven to nine highly homologous variants formed a TCR beta motif that appeared characteristic of ankylosing spondylitis blood. Reports of some motif variants in reactive arthritis synovial fluid and blood predate this one.

The authors made TCR beta libraries by quantitative 5'-RACE with molecular barcodes. TCRdb processed the 5' RACE reads anew with MiXCR; each CDR3 protein has one entry. The data show some 150,000 distinct CDR3 sequences, 40% to 50% seen once. As regards this clonotype: Its cognate antigen is unknown.

J gave up 0 bases and V 4 bases, and 8 bases lay outside the gene matches. The CDR3 covers 17 residues. The germline gives CDR1 SGHVS, CDR2 FQNEAQ. The chain links TRBV7-8 to TRBJ1-1, with 10 bases fitting TRBD1. The TCR originated in a male donor with ankylosing spondylitis. Sequenced sample: synovial fluid, either unsorted or a sorted T cell fraction (not recorded which). In nucleotides, the CDR3 is TGTGCCAGCAGCTCGGGACAGGGGATTGTCTTGAACACTGAAGCTTTCTTT. Translated, it gives CASSSGQGIVLNTEAFF.